This T cell receptor (beta chain) is drawn from a study of fetal regulatory T cell absence and autoimmunity. Libraries were prepared by immunoSEQ multiplex PCR; TCRdb keeps only in-frame clonotypes and omits some of them. The sample contains 95,000 or so clones, about 78% of which appear only once. This clone has more than one count but fewer than ten. Sequencing was done on a sample of pancreas tissue. The TCR originated in a male donor with IPEX syndrome.

CDR3 DNA sequence: TGTGCCAGCAGCCAAGATCCGCGGGACCCTAGCACAGATACGCAGTATTTT. This translates into CASSQDPRDPSTDTQYF. This chain joins TRBV4-2 and TRBJ2-3; tentative D call: TRBD2 (6 bases). With 0 bases removed from V and 0 bases from J, the gap between germline ends came to 13 bases. This CDR3 has 17 amino acids. Looked up from germline, CDR1 is LGHNA and CDR2 is YNFKEQ.